The 18 T cell receptor beta chains given below trace back to one sample, sequenced in a study of identifying expanded T cells in peripheral blood. Produced via immunoSEQ multiplex PCR; TCRdb's table is partial and in-frame only. This sample yields some 99,000 clones, of which about 88% are seen a single time; 8.4% belongs to the top ten. Sequences were obtained from blood. The origin of the receptors is a person aged 18 to 75 in good health.

The CDR3 reads CASSQWDRDGNQPQHF. For the CDR3, the DNA is TGTGCCAGCAGCCAGTGGGACAGAGATGGCAATCAGCCCCAGCATTTT. This chain connects TRBV5-6 to TRBJ1-5; 7 nucleotides align to TRBD1. CDR1 is SGHDT, CDR2 YYEEEE, per germline. The CDR3 is 16 amino acids. V gave up 4 bases and J gave up 2 bases; unmatched junction bases: 9.

The chain links TRBV6-5 to TRBJ2-5, with TRBD1 identical over 9 bases. After removal of 5 bases from V and 5 bases from J, the junction contained 6 bases not matched to a gene. In germline, CDR1 is MNHEY, CDR2 SVGAGI. The CDR3 covers 14 residues. The CDR3 loop reads CASSTTGGGETQYF. The DNA of the CDR3 is TGTGCCAGCAGTACCACAGGGGGCGGGGAGACCCAGTACTTC.

The chain uses TRBV11-3 and TRBJ2-1; possible D gene TRBD2, 7 bases. This CDR3 contains 14 residues. V dropped 2 bases and J dropped 7 bases, with 12 bases sitting between them. The germline gives CDR1 SGHNT, CDR2 YENEEA. CDR3 sequence reads: CASSLRGGFNEQFF. The CDR3 coding sequence is TGTGCCAGCAGCTTACGCGGGGGCTTTAATGAGCAGTTCTTC.

The chain recombines TRBV4-1 with TRBJ2-7; either TRBD1 or TRBD2 may fit D (5 bases each). CDR3 length equals 13 residues. Trimming shortened V by 2 bases and J by 3 bases, and 8 bases separated the two germline ends. Germline V gene lookup returns CDR1 MGHRA and CDR2 YSYEKL. The CDR3 sequence: CASSQRGGYEQYF. As DNA, the CDR3 is TGCGCCAGCAGCCAACGTGGGGGCTACGAGCAGTACTTC.

This clone appeared a single time. The chain employs TRBV18 and TRBJ2-4; D perhaps matches TRBD2 (7 bases). Germline V gives CDR1 KGHSH, CDR2 LQKENI. This CDR3 is 15 amino acids long. V was pared by 3 bases and J by 1 base, with 10 bases between. In DNA, the CDR3 is TGTGCCAGCTCACCGGGAGGGGGGGCCAAAAACATTCAGTACTTC. Its translation: CASSPGGGAKNIQYF.

This chain joins TRBV5-1 and TRBJ1-2; D is perhaps TRBD1 (5 bases). V was shortened by 2 bases and J by 7 bases, with 12 bases between the two germline ends. The CDR3 sequence is 13 residues long. From germline, CDR1 is SGHRS and CDR2 YFSETQ. The CDR3 reads CASSFAREGGYTF. CDR3 DNA sequence: TGCGCCAGCAGCTTTGCCAGGGAGGGTGGCTACACCTTC.

This chain joins TRBV29-1 and TRBJ1-1; D is unresolved. Germline values: CDR1 SQVTM, CDR2 ANQGSEA. This CDR3 contains 14 residues. V gave up 4 bases and J gave up 3 bases, with 15 bases separating them. This chain's CDR3 is CSVARQSLDTEAFF. The CDR3 coding sequence is TGCAGCGTTGCCCGTCAAAGTCTAGACACTGAAGCTTTCTTT.

The CDR3 bases are TGTGCCAGCAGTTTCGGTAGCGGGGGGTACCAAGAGACCCAGTACTTC. It specifies CASSFGSGGYQETQYF. The genes are TRBV28 and TRBJ2-5; 10 bases are shared with TRBD2. The J segment lost 0 bases and the V segment lost 3 bases, leaving 4 bases of the junction unmatched. Germline lookup yields CDR1 MDHEN and CDR2 SYDVKM. The CDR3 sequence is 16 residues long.

This chain's CDR3 is CASIIGAGLRGLFF. CDR3 sequence (DNA): TGTGCCAGCATAATAGGTGCAGGCTTGAGAGGTTTGTTTTTT. The chain is built from TRBV6-4 and TRBJ1-4; no clear D. Germline loops: CDR1 MRHNA, CDR2 SNTAGT. CDR3 length: 14 residues. V gave up 7 bases and J gave up 15 bases, with 24 bases separating them.

There are many counts of this clone. The rearrangement uses TRBV30 and TRBJ1-5; 8 nucleotides align to TRBD1. This CDR3 comprises 12 residues. Trimming removed 5 bases from V and 7 bases from J; junction bases left unmatched: 4. The germline V gene has CDR1 GTSNPN and CDR2 SVGIG (reference sequence). As DNA, the CDR3 is TGTGCCTGGGGACAGGGTGGGCAGCCCCAGCATTTT. Encoded protein: CAWGQGGQPQHF.

The CDR3 loop is CASSSSYAQETQYF. The CDR3 DNA reads TGCGCCAGCAGCTCTAGCTACGCCCAAGAGACCCAGTACTTC. The chain links TRBV5-1 to TRBJ2-5, with D maybe TRBD2 (5 bases). There are 14 residues in the CDR3. The V gene's germline CDR1 is SGHRS and CDR2 YFSETQ. The V end was cut by 3 bases, the J end by 1 base, with 10 bases between.

The V call is TRBV7-9, the J call TRBJ1-2; D may be TRBD1 (5 bases). The CDR3 runs 14 residues. Trimming cost V 5 bases and J 5 bases, with 15 bases left between them. Germline values: CDR1 SEHNR, CDR2 FQNEAQ (reference sequence). The CDR3 sequence: CASSPPGESYGYTF. The CDR3 DNA follows: TGTGCCAGCAGCCCTCCGGGGGAATCATATGGCTACACCTTC.

V is TRBV11-2 and J is TRBJ1-1; D remains unclear. This CDR3 spans 13 amino acids. Trimming took off 3 bases at V and 3 bases at J, with 8 bases between the two ends. The germline gives CDR1 SGHAT, CDR2 FQNNGV. The CDR3 sequence: CASSFGVDTEAFF. The CDR3 bases are TGTGCCAGCAGCTTTGGGGTCGACACTGAAGCTTTCTTT.

The genes are TRBV18 and TRBJ1-4; possible D gene TRBD1, 6 bases. With 2 bases removed from V and 8 bases from J, the gap between germline ends came to 12 bases. There are 14 residues in the CDR3. CDR1 is KGHSH and CDR2 is LQKENI in the germline V gene. The CDR3 coding sequence is TGTGCCAGCTCACCATTACAGGGAGGCGAAAAACTGTTTTTT. Protein product: CASSPLQGGEKLFF.

CDR3 sequence reads: CASSAGGRNTQYF. For the CDR3, the DNA is TGTGCCTCCAGCGCGGGAGGGCGGAATACGCAGTATTTT. V and J are TRBV6-6 and TRBJ2-3; TRBD2 matches 9 bases. The trim removed 11 bases at V and 7 bases at J, leaving 10 bases unmatched. This CDR3 contains 13 residues. CDR1 and CDR2 from the germline V gene are MNHNY and SVGAGI (reference sequence).

The V and J genes are TRBV29-1 and TRBJ1-2, with TRBD1 identical over 9 bases. The CDR3 extends over 14 amino acids. Germline CDR1 is SQVTM and CDR2 is ANQGSEA. Trimming at V came to 4 bases and at J to 8 bases, leaving 11 bases not matched to a gene. As DNA, the CDR3 is TGCAGCGTTGTCATCGGGGACAGGGTTCACGGCTACACCTTC. This translates into CSVVIGDRVHGYTF.

This clone was observed a single time. CDR3 residues: CASSGHNEQFF. CDR3 DNA: TGTGCCAGCAGTGGGCACAATGAGCAGTTCTTC. The V call is TRBV2, the J call TRBJ2-1; D gene unclear. Deletions cut 4 bases from V and 5 bases from J, with 3 bases between. CDR1 and CDR2 (germline): SNHLY, FYNNEI. The CDR3 extends over 11 amino acids.

This chain joins TRBV15 and TRBJ1-2; D possibly corresponds to TRBD1 (5 bases). V lost 2 bases and J 4 bases, leaving 14 bases between the germline ends. Germline V gene data show CDR1 as LNHNV and CDR2 as YYDKDF (reference sequence). The CDR3 extends over 15 amino acids. This CDR3 reads CATSRSQGTFYGYTF. The CDR3 region has the DNA TGTGCCACCAGCAGATCCCAGGGCACCTTCTATGGCTACACCTTC.